These 3 T cell receptor beta chains were all obtained from the same sample, sequenced in a study of beta chain features in type 1 diabetes. Expressed TCRB transcripts were sequenced, since all the RNA that had been isolated was reverse transcribed. Clones were sequenced by immunoSEQ multiplex PCR, and TCRdb holds only the in-frame ones, with some missing. The sample consists of 400,000 to 450,000 clones, more than 11% of them appearing once. The sequencing input was naive CD4+ T cells from blood. These receptor sequences come from a man aged 25 to 45 in good health.

The chain uses TRBV29-1 and TRBJ1-1; TRBD1 is a possible D gene (6 bases). V was trimmed by 3 bases and J by 11 bases, leaving 16 bases between them. The CDR3 extends over 12 amino acids. The germline V gene has CDR1 SQVTM and CDR2 ANQGSEA. CDR3 sequence reads: CSVDMGARGAFF. The CDR3 nucleotides read TGCAGCGTTGACATGGGGGCGCGAGGTGCTTTCTTT.

This clone came up a few times. V is TRBV27 and J is TRBJ1-2, with D uncertain. CDR1 is MNHEY, CDR2 SMNVEV, per germline (reference sequence). V lost 0 bases and J lost 6, with 8 bases in between. The CDR3 runs 13 residues. The CDR3 sequence is CASSLSAVNGYTF. The CDR3 DNA reads TGTGCCAGCAGTTTATCGGCCGTAAATGGCTACACCTTC.

This clone was picked up a small number of times. A much larger clone lies one base from this, so it may be a read error. This sequence joins TRBV11-2 and TRBJ2-7; D gene unclear. The V and J ends lost 5 bases and 0 bases respectively, with 2 bases between them. The CDR3 sequence is 11 residues long. Germline CDR1 is SGHAT and CDR2 is FQNNGV. The CDR3 coding sequence is TGTGCCAGCAGCGCCTCCTACGAGCAGTACTTC. It encodes CASSASYEQYF.